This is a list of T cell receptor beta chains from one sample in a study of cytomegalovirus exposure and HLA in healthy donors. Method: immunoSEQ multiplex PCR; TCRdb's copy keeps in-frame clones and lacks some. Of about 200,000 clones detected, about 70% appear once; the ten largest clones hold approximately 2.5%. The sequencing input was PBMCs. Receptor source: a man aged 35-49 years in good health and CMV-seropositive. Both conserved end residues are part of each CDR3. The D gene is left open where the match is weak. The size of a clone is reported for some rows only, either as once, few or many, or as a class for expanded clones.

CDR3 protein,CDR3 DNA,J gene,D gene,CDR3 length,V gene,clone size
CASRPAGTEYGYTF,TGCGCCAGCAGACCCGCCGGGACAGAATATGGCTACACCTTC,TRBJ1-2,TRBD1,14,TRBV5-1,-
CASSDLLDRPYQPQHF,TGTGCCAGCAGTGACTTATTGGACAGACCATATCAGCCCCAGCATTTT,TRBJ1-5,-,16,TRBV6-1,-
CASSQETGGGNQPQHF,TGTGCCAGCAGCCAGGAGACAGGGGGGGGCAATCAGCCCCAGCATTTT,TRBJ1-5,TRBD1,16,TRBV4-2,few
CASSQDPAGSYNEQFF,TGCGCCAGCAGCCAAGATCCGGCAGGGTCCTACAATGAGCAGTTCTTC,TRBJ2-1,-,16,TRBV4-1,-
CASSVAERGLGQGGTGELFF,TGTGCCAGCAGCGTAGCCGAAAGGGGGCTAGGGCAGGGAGGCACCGGGGAGCTGTTTTTT,TRBJ2-2,-,20,TRBV9,once
CASSLERAGEKLFF,TGCGCCAGCAGCTTGGAGAGGGCAGGAGAAAAACTGTTTTTT,TRBJ1-4,-,14,TRBV5-1,-
CASKGQGFTGELFF,TGTGCCAGCAAGGGACAGGGGTTCACCGGGGAGCTGTTTTTT,TRBJ2-2,TRBD1,14,TRBV6-1,few
CATTGTGRSGEQYF,TGTGCCACTACCGGGACAGGGAGATCGGGGGAGCAGTACTTC,TRBJ2-7,TRBD1,14,TRBV6-4,-
CASSGPGGVDGYTF,TGTGCCAGCAGCGGACCAGGGGGCGTTGATGGCTACACCTTC,TRBJ1-2,TRBD1,14,TRBV9,-
CASSEKALGGQTEAFF,TGTGCCAGCAGTGAAAAGGCCTTGGGGGGGCAGACTGAAGCTTTCTTT,TRBJ1-1,-,16,TRBV6-1,few
CASREEVRGYTF,TGTGCAAGTCGCGAGGAGGTGAGGGGCTACACCTTC,TRBJ1-2,-,12,TRBV12-2,-
CASSPPTAHGYTF,TGTGCCAGCAGCCCCCCGACAGCTCATGGCTACACCTTC,TRBJ1-2,-,13,TRBV6-6,-
CASSQRRGTEAFF,TGTGCCAGCAGCCAGCGACGGGGAACTGAAGCTTTCTTT,TRBJ1-1,-,13,TRBV6-1,few
CASRFGTGNYEQYF,TGCGCCAGCAGATTTGGGACAGGGAACTACGAGCAGTACTTC,TRBJ2-7,TRBD1,14,TRBV5-1,-
CASSEVALVTGELFF,TGTGCCAGCAGTGAAGTTGCCTTAGTTACCGGGGAGCTGTTTTTT,TRBJ2-2,-,15,TRBV2,-
CAGTNTPGARFEQYF,TGTGCCGGCACGAACACTCCAGGGGCCCGCTTTGAGCAGTACTTC,TRBJ2-7,-,15,TRBV6-5,-
CASSQGDRGQGGYTF,TGCGCCAGCAGCCAAGGGGACAGGGGGCAAGGTGGCTACACCTTC,TRBJ1-2,TRBD1,15,TRBV4-1,-
CSVEDSSYGYTF,TGCAGCGTTGAGGACAGTAGCTATGGCTACACCTTC,TRBJ1-2,-,12,TRBV29-1,-
CASSLGEGVYGYTF,TGTGCCAGCAGCTTAGGGGAGGGTGTCTATGGCTACACCTTC,TRBJ1-2,-,14,TRBV7-6,once
CASTAWTGEKYAQYF,TGTGCCAGCACCGCTTGGACAGGGGAAAAATACGCGCAGTACTTC,TRBJ2-7,TRBD1,15,TRBV2,few
CASSRKGGDTNNSPLHF,TGCGCCAGCAGCCGGAAAGGGGGGGACACCAATAATTCACCCCTCCACTTT,TRBJ1-6,-,17,TRBV4-3,-
CASNKPRPGSRGEQYF,TGTGCCAGCAACAAACCCCGCCCGGGGTCGCGGGGCGAGCAGTACTTC,TRBJ2-7,-,16,TRBV7-2,-
CASTAPQGRNTIYF,TGTGCCAGCACCGCTCCACAGGGGAGAAACACCATATATTTT,TRBJ1-3,TRBD1,14,TRBV28,-
CASSFPGAGGNQPQHF,TGTGCCAGCAGTTTCCCAGGGGCGGGAGGCAATCAGCCCCAGCATTTT,TRBJ1-5,-,16,TRBV28,few
CASSRGGSPLHF,TGTGCCAGCAGCAGGGGCGGTTCACCCCTCCACTTT,TRBJ1-6,-,12,TRBV7-9,few
CASSYTGASGTEAFF,TGTGCCAGCAGTTATACAGGGGCTTCGGGCACTGAAGCTTTCTTT,TRBJ1-1,TRBD1,15,TRBV6-5,-
CASSSPTDTPKQYF,TGTGCCAGCAGTTCCCCAACCGACACCCCCAAGCAGTACTTC,TRBJ2-7,-,14,TRBV21-1,-
CASGQTGGSNEQYF,TGTGCCAGCGGACAGACAGGGGGGTCGAACGAGCAGTACTTC,TRBJ2-7,TRBD1,14,TRBV6-1,-
CASSYQRGQETQYF,TGTGCCAGCAGCTACCAAAGGGGGCAAGAGACCCAGTACTTC,TRBJ2-5,-,14,TRBV7-2,-
CASSVGLAGGPYDEQYF,TGTGCCAGCAGCGTTGGACTAGCGGGGGGGCCCTACGACGAGCAGTACTTC,TRBJ2-7,TRBD2,17,TRBV9,once
CASSSRGSYGYTF,TGTGCCAGCAGTTCCAGGGGGAGCTATGGCTACACCTTC,TRBJ1-2,TRBD1,13,TRBV28,-
CASSVEAGETYEQYF,TGTGCCAGCAGTGTGGAAGCGGGGGAGACCTACGAGCAGTACTTC,TRBJ2-7,TRBD2,15,TRBV6-1,-
CASSVYRGASYEQYF,TGTGCCAGCAGCGTCTACAGGGGGGCCTCCTACGAGCAGTACTTC,TRBJ2-7,TRBD1,15,TRBV5-4,-
CASSSVMGPDGYTF,TGTGCCAGCAGCTCGGTTATGGGGCCTGATGGCTACACCTTC,TRBJ1-2,-,14,TRBV5-6,few
CASSLDRDYGYTF,TGCGCCAGCAGCTTGGACAGGGACTATGGCTACACCTTC,TRBJ1-2,-,13,TRBV5-1,once
CASSPGGGAGYNEQFF,TGTGCCAGCAGCCCAGGTGGGGGGGCCGGGTACAATGAGCAGTTCTTC,TRBJ2-1,-,16,TRBV7-2,few
CASSRVGRESNTEAFF,TGCGCCAGCAGCCGGGTCGGACGGGAGTCGAACACTGAAGCTTTCTTT,TRBJ1-1,-,16,TRBV5-1,-
CASSPKGGWNTEAFF,TGTGCCAGCAGCCCGAAAGGGGGCTGGAACACTGAAGCTTTCTTT,TRBJ1-1,TRBD1,15,TRBV9,-
CASSLGGSLFGYTF,TGTGCCAGTTCCCTGGGGGGGTCGCTTTTTGGCTACACCTTC,TRBJ1-2,-,14,TRBV6-1,-
CASSIGPSEDYNEQFF,TGTGCCAGTAGTATAGGGCCGAGCGAGGACTACAATGAGCAGTTCTTC,TRBJ2-1,-,16,TRBV19,few
CASSEGQGRPGTEAFF,TGTGCCAGCAGTGAAGGGCAGGGAAGACCCGGCACTGAAGCTTTCTTT,TRBJ1-1,-,16,TRBV6-1,-
CASSICPGSRPSEQYF,TGTGCCAGCAGCATATGTCCAGGGTCTCGACCCTCCGAGCAGTACTTC,TRBJ2-7,-,16,TRBV21-1,once
CASSLYPLQSNEQFF,TGTGCCAGCAGTTTATATCCGCTACAGTCCAATGAGCAGTTCTTC,TRBJ2-1,-,15,TRBV27,-
CASSIGPQGVGDTQYF,TGTGCCAGTAGTATAGGTCCCCAGGGGGTTGGAGATACGCAGTATTTT,TRBJ2-3,TRBD1,16,TRBV19,-
CASSFSQVPGELFF,TGCGCCAGCAGCTTTTCGCAGGTTCCCGGGGAGCTGTTTTTT,TRBJ2-2,-,14,TRBV5-1,-
CASSQVGLEQYF,TGCGCCAGCAGCCAAGTCGGACTCGAGCAGTACTTC,TRBJ2-7,-,12,TRBV4-1,-
CASATLAGGPHYF,TGTGCCAGCGCAACCTTAGCGGGGGGGCCCCATTACTTC,TRBJ2-5,TRBD2,13,TRBV13,-
CASSVGQGNSPLHF,TGTGCCAGTAGTGTGGGACAGGGAAATTCACCCCTCCACTTT,TRBJ1-6,TRBD1,14,TRBV19,-
CASSPTRTGGLWNTEAFF,TGTGCCAGCAGCCCAACTAGGACAGGGGGATTGTGGAACACTGAAGCTTTCTTT,TRBJ1-1,TRBD1,18,TRBV9,-
CASSLRTLGGGYTF,TGTGCCAGCAGCTTAAGGACCTTAGGAGGTGGCTACACCTTC,TRBJ1-2,-,14,TRBV11-2,-